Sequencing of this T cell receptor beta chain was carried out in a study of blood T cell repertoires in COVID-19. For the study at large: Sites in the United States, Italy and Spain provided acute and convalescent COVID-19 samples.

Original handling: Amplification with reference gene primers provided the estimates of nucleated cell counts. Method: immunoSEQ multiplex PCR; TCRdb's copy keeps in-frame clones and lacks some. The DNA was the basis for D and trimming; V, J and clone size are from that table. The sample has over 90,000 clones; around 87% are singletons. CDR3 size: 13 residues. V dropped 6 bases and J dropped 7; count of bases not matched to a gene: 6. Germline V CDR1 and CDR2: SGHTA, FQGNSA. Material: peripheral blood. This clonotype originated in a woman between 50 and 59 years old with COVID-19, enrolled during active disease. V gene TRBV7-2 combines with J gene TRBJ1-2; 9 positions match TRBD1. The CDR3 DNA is TGTGCCAGCAGTTACACGGGACAGGGTGGCTACACCTTC. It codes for CASSYTGQGGYTF.